The 14 T cell receptor beta chains below were found in one sample sequenced in a study of cytomegalovirus exposure and HLA in healthy donors. A multiplex PCR was run with 60 Vbeta primers and 13 Jbeta primers. Clones were read by immunoSEQ multiplex PCR, and TCRdb kept only the in-frame ones, dropping some. In the table there are under 120,000 clones, about 70% of which are singletons. What was sequenced was PBMCs. The receptor source for this set is a man aged 50-60 years in good health and CMV-seropositive.

The V call is TRBV7-2, the J call TRBJ1-5; D is uncertain. CDR1 SGHTA and CDR2 FQGNSA come from the germline V gene. Trimming pared 2 bases from V and 7 bases from J, leaving 9 bases between. This CDR3 comprises 13 residues. CDR3: CASSLTREQPQHF. DNA of the CDR3: TGTGCCAGCAGCTTAACGAGGGAACAGCCCCAGCATTTT.

The chain carries TRBV6-1 and TRBJ2-5, with 10 bases matching TRBD2. Germline-derived CDR1 and CDR2 are MNHNS and SASEGT. The V gene end was trimmed by 3 bases and the J gene end by 5 bases; junction bases not matched to a gene: 6. The CDR3 has 15 amino acids. The CDR3 bases are TGTGCCAGCAGTGAGGGGACTAGCGCATGGGAGACCCAGTACTTC. Translation gives CASSEGTSAWETQYF.

The V and J genes are TRBV5-4 and TRBJ2-7; TRBD1 matches at 7 bases. The CDR3 covers 13 residues. From germline, CDR1 is SGHNT and CDR2 YYREEE (reference sequence). V dropped 2 bases and J dropped 6; count of bases not matched to a gene: 5. CDR3 loop: CASSFSRDSEQYF. CDR3 nucleotides: TGTGCCAGCAGCTTCTCCAGGGACAGCGAGCAGTACTTC.

V gene TRBV7-8 combines with J gene TRBJ1-2; D is perhaps TRBD1 (5 bases). V was cut by 5 bases and J by 0 bases, with 22 bases left in between. This CDR3 has 18 amino acids. The V gene's germline CDR1 is SGHVS and CDR2 FQNEAQ. As DNA, the CDR3 is TGTGCCAGCAGCAAATCCCCAAGGGGTGGCAGACCTAACTATGGCTACACCTTC. Its translation: CASSKSPRGGRPNYGYTF.

J is TRBJ2-1 and V is TRBV7-9, with D perhaps TRBD2 (5 bases). Per the germline V gene, CDR1 is SEHNR and CDR2 is FQNEAQ (reference sequence). The ends were cut back, 1 base at V and 8 bases at J, with 12 bases in the middle. The CDR3 contains 14 residues. The CDR3 DNA is TGTGCCAGCAGCTTAGGAGGGAATTTCGATGAGCAGTTCTTC. It codes for CASSLGGNFDEQFF.

The V call is TRBV5-4, the J call TRBJ1-4; 8 positions agree with TRBD1. The CDR3 loop spans 14 amino acids. J lost 6 bases, V lost 4 bases, and 5 bases had no gene match. The germline CDR1 and CDR2 sequences are SGHNT and YYREEE (reference sequence). The CDR3 here is CASSRQGPDEKLFF. The DNA for the CDR3 is TGTGCCAGCAGCCGACAGGGGCCGGATGAAAAACTGTTTTTT.

J is TRBJ2-5 and V is TRBV9; 14 bases match TRBD2. CDR3 size: 17 residues. V lost 3 bases and J lost 5; bases outside the gene matches: 9. Germline loops: CDR1 SGDLS, CDR2 YYNGEE. CDR3 in DNA: TGTGCCAGCAGCGCCCCGACTAGCGGGGGGGCCTTGGAGACCCAGTACTTC. Its protein product is CASSAPTSGGALETQYF.

The V call is TRBV12-5, the J call TRBJ2-3; no clear D. This CDR3 has 13 amino acids. Germline CDR1 is LGHNT and CDR2 is FRNRAP. Trimming removed 8 bases from V and 0 bases from J, with 9 bases in between. This CDR3 is CASKSTSTDTQYF. CDR3 DNA: TGTGCTAGTAAGTCAACTAGCACAGATACGCAGTATTTT.

The chain has TRBV2 and TRBJ1-2; TRBD1 is a possible D gene (5 bases). Trimming removed 2 bases from V and 2 bases from J, with 6 bases in between. Germline CDR1 and CDR2: SNHLY and FYNNEI. The CDR3 extends over 13 amino acids. Written as DNA, the CDR3 is TGTGCCAGCAGTGAAAAGGGGAACTATGGCTACACCTTC. This encodes CASSEKGNYGYTF. Using reference TRBV2 and TRBJ1-2 for the parts outside the CDR3, the full variable domain is EPEVTQTPSHQVTQMGQEVILRCVPISNHLYFYWYRQILGQKVEFLVSFYNNEISEKSEIFDDQFSVERPDGSNFTLKIRSTKLEDSAMYFCASSEKGNYGYTFGSGTRLTVV.

The table lists this clone with a few counts. Other DNA sequences from this sample encode an identical CDR3 as well. The rearrangement uses TRBV11-2 and TRBJ1-1; the match to TRBD1 covers 8 bases. V dropped 1 base and J dropped 1; count of bases not matched to a gene: 2. This CDR3 spans 15 amino acids. Germline V gene lookup returns CDR1 SGHAT and CDR2 FQNNGV. The CDR3 coding sequence is TGTGCCAGCAGCTTAGTCACAGGGGGGAACACTGAAGCTTTCTTT. Translated, it gives CASSLVTGGNTEAFF.

The gene calls are TRBV6-5 and TRBJ1-1, with D perhaps matching TRBD1 (5 bases). V lost 7 bases, J lost 1 base, and 13 bases lay in between. The germline CDR1 and CDR2 sequences are MNHEY and SVGAGI. The CDR3 consists of 14 residues. The CDR3 sequence: CASKNGGSNTEAFF. Here the CDR3 DNA reads TGTGCCAGCAAAAACGGGGGGTCGAACACTGAAGCTTTCTTT.

The V call is TRBV6-6, the J call TRBJ2-3; 13 positions match TRBD2. CDR1 is MNHNY and CDR2 is SVGAGI in the germline V gene (reference sequence). The CDR3 totals 15 residues. V lost 5 bases to trimming and J lost 6 bases; unmatched junction nucleotides: 5. In DNA, the CDR3 is TGTGCCAGCAGTCGGACTAGCGGGGGCGGGGATACGCAGTATTTT. Encoded protein: CASSRTSGGGDTQYF.

This chain joins TRBV19 and TRBJ1-1; 7 bases map to TRBD1. CDR3 length equals 18 residues. Per the germline V gene, CDR1 is LNHDA and CDR2 is SQIVND (reference sequence). The ends lost 7 bases at V and 3 bases at J; junction bases unmatched: 20. Here the CDR3 reads CASTTRPGGRAGYTEAFF. Here the CDR3 DNA reads TGTGCCAGTACCACACGCCCAGGGGGACGGGCCGGGTACACTGAAGCTTTCTTT.

V is TRBV30 and J is TRBJ1-6; 7 nucleotides agree with TRBD1. Germline values: CDR1 GTSNPN, CDR2 SVGIG (reference sequence). The junction had 7 bases not matched to a gene; V was cut back by 4 bases and J by 7 bases. The CDR3 is made up of 14 amino acids. CDR3 loop: CAWTSYRGNSPLHF. The CDR3 region has the DNA TGTGCCTGGACTTCTTACAGGGGCAATTCACCCCTCCACTTT.